This T cell receptor beta chain derives from a study of T cell responses to AZD1222 COVID-19 vaccine. V trimming: 6 bases; J trimming: 3 bases; junction bases outside the gene matches: 8. There are 15 residues in the CDR3. Per the germline V gene, CDR1 is LNHDA and CDR2 is SQIVND (reference sequence). Sequencing used immunoSEQ multiplex PCR; TCRdb keeps in-frame clones, though not all of them. The repertoire holds under 200,000 clones, approximately 93% seen once, with 3.5% to 4.5% in the top ten. The chain joins TRBV19 to TRBJ1-2, with TRBD1 matching 9 bases. This TCR was sampled from an adult in good health. Sequences were derived from peripheral blood, sampled on day 0 of AZD1222 vaccination. The DNA for the CDR3 is TGTGCCAGTAGGGCGCCTACAGGGGGCGACTATGGCTACACCTTC. Amino acids: CASRAPTGGDYGYTF.